These 5 T cell receptor beta chains were all obtained from the same sample, sequenced in a study of cytomegalovirus exposure and HLA in healthy donors (dated by TCRdb to the late 2010s). Library creation used the immunoSEQ multiplex PCR assay. For the multiplex PCR, a mixture combining 60 forward primers for TCR Vbeta segments and 13 reverse primers for TCR Jbeta segments was used. This is the immuneACCESS table as TCRdb keeps it, with only in-frame sequences that have V and J called. A part of the clones is gone; compared with another copy, unresolved V genes explain less than half, and the rest is unexplained. In this sample the table shows some 120,000 clones, roughly four fifths of which occur a single time. The top ten clonotypes cover around 2% of the sample. The sample comprised PBMCs. Receptors were obtained from a man between 18 and 35 years old in good health and CMV-seronegative.

The chain recombines TRBV5-4 with TRBJ2-5; 7 bases are shared with TRBD2. V gave up 4 bases and J gave up 0 bases; unmatched junction bases: 6. The CDR3 contains 15 residues. Germline CDR1 and CDR2: SGHNT and YYREEE (reference sequence). CDR3 DNA sequence: TGTGCCAGCAGCCCCGTCCGGGGGGACCAAGAGACCCAGTACTTC. Amino acid sequence: CASSPVRGDQETQYF. Combining the CDR3 with reference TRBV5-4 and TRBJ2-5 gives the whole variable domain ETGVTQSPTHLIKTRGQQVTLRCSSQSGHNTVSWYQQALGQGPQFIFQYYREEENGRGNFPPRFSGLQFPNYSSELNVNALELDDSALYLCASSPVRGDQETQYFGPGTRLLVL.

The chain has TRBV13 and TRBJ2-5; a possible D gene is TRBD1 (6 bases). CDR3 length: 15 residues. Germline CDR1 reads PRHDT; CDR2 reads FYEKMQ (reference sequence). V lost 4 bases and J 1 base, leaving 13 bases between the germline ends. CDR3 DNA: TGTGCCAGCAGCTGGGTACAGGGCTCCCAAGAGACCCAGTACTTC. Translation gives CASSWVQGSQETQYF.

This sequence joins TRBV15 and TRBJ2-5; 9 bases are shared with TRBD1. The CDR3 covers 15 residues. Germline assignment: CDR1 LNHNV and CDR2 YYDKDF (reference sequence). Germline trimming cut 5 bases from V and 5 bases from J; bases unmatched to any gene: 9. CDR3 loop: CATSRNRGQVETQYF. The CDR3 DNA follows: TGTGCCACCAGCCGTAACAGGGGGCAGGTGGAGACCCAGTACTTC.

The chain combines TRBV5-1 with TRBJ2-5, with 15 bases identical to TRBD2. The length of the CDR3 is 15 residues. V shed 3 bases and J 5 bases; nucleotides not matched to a gene: 2. The germline V gene has CDR1 SGHRS and CDR2 YFSETQ. The CDR3 DNA reads TGCGCCAGCAGCTCCGGACTAGCGGGGGGGGAGACCCAGTACTTC. Protein product: CASSSGLAGGETQYF. Filled out from reference TRBV5-1 and TRBJ2-5, the complete variable domain reads KAGVTQTPRYLIKTRGQQVTLSCSPISGHRSVSWYQQTPGQGLQFLFEYFSETQRNKGNFPGRFSGRQFSNSRSEMNVSTLELGDSALYLCASSSGLAGGETQYFGPGTRLLVL.

The gene calls are TRBV6-5 and TRBJ2-7; TRBD1 agrees at 8 bases. Germline lookup yields CDR1 MNHEY and CDR2 SVGAGI. The V segment lost 8 bases and the J segment 4 bases; nucleotides outside the gene matches: 7. The CDR3 length is 13 residues. DNA for the CDR3: TGTGCCAGCGGTCCAGGGGGCGGGTACGAGCAGTACTTC. Protein: CASGPGGGYEQYF.